The 13 T cell receptor beta chains in this list originate from one sample, sequenced in a study of OX40 agonist ivuxolimab in advanced cancers. Using immunoSEQ multiplex PCR, the repertoire was profiled, and TCRdb retains in-frame clones only, with some absent. The table has tens of thousands of clones, 84% seen once. Sequenced material: CD4+ or CD8+ T cells sorted from blood, taken in a trial of the OX40 agonist ivuxolimab. Receptor source: an adult with an advanced solid tumor such as melanoma, head and neck, liver or kidney cancer.

V is TRBV2 and J is TRBJ2-1, with unresolved D. CDR3 size: 15 residues. CDR1 is SNHLY, CDR2 FYNNEI, per germline. The V and J ends lost 5 bases and 3 bases respectively, with 14 bases between them. The CDR3, as DNA: TGTGCCAGCAGTTCGCTTTTGTTACTCTACAATGAGCAGTTCTTC. Residues: CASSSLLLLYNEQFF.

The rearrangement joins TRBV6-5 to TRBJ1-1; TRBD1 aligns across 7 bases. V shed 7 bases, J shed 1 base, and the junction held 3 bases outside the gene matches. CDR3 length: 13 amino acids. Germline values: CDR1 MNHEY, CDR2 SVGAGI. CDR3 sequence (DNA): TGTGCCAGCACGCGGACAGGGAACACTGAAGCTTTCTTT. Its protein product is CASTRTGNTEAFF.

The gene calls are TRBV7-9 and TRBJ2-7; D might be TRBD1 or TRBD2, each matching 6 bases. The germline V and J ends were trimmed by 4 bases and 3 bases, with 19 bases remaining between them. The CDR3 sequence is 16 residues long. From germline, CDR1 is SEHNR and CDR2 FQNEAQ (reference sequence). Here the CDR3 reads CASSSRSGDTNYEQYF. DNA of the CDR3: TGTGCCAGCAGCTCTCGGTCGGGGGACACAAACTACGAGCAGTACTTC.

The J gene is TRBJ2-3, the V gene TRBV6-4; D might be TRBD1 or TRBD2, each matching 6 bases. V lost 3 bases, J lost 2 bases, and 12 bases lay in between. From germline, CDR1 is MRHNA and CDR2 SNTAGT. The CDR3 covers 15 residues. CDR3: CASSEGGEATDTQYF. The CDR3 DNA reads as TGTGCCAGCAGTGAGGGGGGCGAAGCCACAGATACGCAGTATTTT.

DNA for the CDR3: TGTGCCAGCAGCCCGAAGGGACCGCTGAACACTGAAGCTTTCTTT. Translating gives CASSPKGPLNTEAFF. V is TRBV7-9 and J is TRBJ1-1, with a tentative D call TRBD1 (5 bases). This CDR3 region has 15 residues. V gave up 5 bases and J gave up 0 bases, with 13 bases separating them. CDR1 and CDR2 from the germline V gene are SEHNR and FQNEAQ (reference sequence).

The chain carries TRBV4-1 and TRBJ2-5; D not certain. The CDR3 covers 13 residues. Germline loops: CDR1 MGHRA, CDR2 YSYEKL. V dropped 1 base and J dropped 6 bases, with 9 bases sitting between them. CDR3 coding DNA: TGCGCCAGCAGCCAAGTGGATGGAAAGACCCAGTACTTC. Translation gives CASSQVDGKTQYF.

V gene TRBV27 combines with J gene TRBJ1-3; D unclear. Deletions cut 5 bases from V and 0 bases from J, with 8 bases between. CDR1 and CDR2 from the germline V gene are MNHEY and SMNVEV (reference sequence). The CDR3 covers 14 residues. CDR3: CASSNTGSGNTIYF. Here the CDR3 DNA reads TGTGCCAGCAGTAATACGGGCTCTGGAAACACCATATATTTT.

The chain carries TRBV23-1 and TRBJ1-6; a possible D gene is TRBD1 (6 bases). TRBV23-1 is known as an ORF, though its function is uncertain. The CDR3 is made up of 16 amino acids. V lost 6 bases, J lost 0 bases, and 12 bases lay in between. The CDR3 coding sequence is TGCGCCAGCAGAGGACAGTCCCACTCCTATAATTCACCCCTCCACTTT. Translation gives CASRGQSHSYNSPLHF.

The chain combines TRBV5-1 with TRBJ2-6; TRBD1 aligns across 8 bases. CDR3 length: 19 residues. The germline gives CDR1 SGHRS, CDR2 YFSETQ. With 4 bases clipped from V and 2 bases from J, the junction kept 14 bases outside the gene matches. CDR3 bases: TGCGCCAGCAGCGTAAACCGACAGGGGAGTTACCCTGGGGCCAACGTCCTGACTTTC. Amino acids: CASSVNRQGSYPGANVLTF.

The rearrangement uses TRBV27 and TRBJ2-7; a possible D gene is TRBD1 (5 bases). This CDR3 is built from 11 residues. V gave up 4 bases and J gave up 7 bases, with 8 bases separating them. Germline V gene data show CDR1 as MNHEY and CDR2 as SMNVEV (reference sequence). The CDR3 spells CASSSTDEQYF. The CDR3 DNA reads as TGTGCCAGCAGTTCGACAGATGAGCAGTACTTC.

The gene calls are TRBV6-6 and TRBJ2-7; weak D call: TRBD2 (7 bases). CDR1 and CDR2 from the germline V gene are MNHNY and SVGAGI (reference sequence). The CDR3 has 14 amino acids. V lost 4 bases, J lost 0 bases, and 10 bases lay in between. The CDR3: CASSSGGSSYEQYF. CDR3 DNA sequence: TGTGCCAGCAGTTCGGGGGGCTCCTCCTACGAGCAGTACTTC.

The chain combines TRBV28 with TRBJ2-1; TRBD2 matches 7 bases. CDR1 is MDHEN and CDR2 is SYDVKM in the germline V gene. The CDR3 is 16 residues long. The J segment lost 2 bases and the V segment lost 3 bases, leaving 7 bases of the junction unmatched. The CDR3 coding sequence is TGTGCCAGCAGTTTTCGTGGGACTATAACCTACAATGAGCAGTTCTTC. It specifies CASSFRGTITYNEQFF.

Comments on this clone: Sequence at one end of the junction differs from germline and may be a read error. V gene TRBV13 combines with J gene TRBJ1-1; D gene ambiguous. This CDR3 has 13 residues. From germline, CDR1 is PRHDT and CDR2 FYEKMQ (reference sequence). CDR3 in DNA: TGTGCCAGCAGCTTTTGGGAGAACGCTGAAGCTTTCTTT. Residues: CASSFWENAEAFF.